This T cell receptor beta chain was captured in a study of blood T cell repertoires in COVID-19. Method: immunoSEQ multiplex PCR; TCRdb's copy keeps in-frame clones and lacks some. The table records roughly 100,000 clones, about 91% of them present only once. The source of this sequence is a man younger than 35 with acute or convalescent COVID-19. The sample was peripheral blood.

CDR3 bases: TGTGCCAGCAGTTTGGGGGGAATAGGGGAAAAACTGTTTTTT. Its translation: CASSLGGIGEKLFF. V and J are TRBV6-5 and TRBJ1-4; weak D call: TRBD1 (5 bases). CDR1 is MNHEY, CDR2 SVGAGI, per germline. This CDR3 has 14 amino acids. V was pared by 4 bases and J by 8 bases, with 14 bases between.